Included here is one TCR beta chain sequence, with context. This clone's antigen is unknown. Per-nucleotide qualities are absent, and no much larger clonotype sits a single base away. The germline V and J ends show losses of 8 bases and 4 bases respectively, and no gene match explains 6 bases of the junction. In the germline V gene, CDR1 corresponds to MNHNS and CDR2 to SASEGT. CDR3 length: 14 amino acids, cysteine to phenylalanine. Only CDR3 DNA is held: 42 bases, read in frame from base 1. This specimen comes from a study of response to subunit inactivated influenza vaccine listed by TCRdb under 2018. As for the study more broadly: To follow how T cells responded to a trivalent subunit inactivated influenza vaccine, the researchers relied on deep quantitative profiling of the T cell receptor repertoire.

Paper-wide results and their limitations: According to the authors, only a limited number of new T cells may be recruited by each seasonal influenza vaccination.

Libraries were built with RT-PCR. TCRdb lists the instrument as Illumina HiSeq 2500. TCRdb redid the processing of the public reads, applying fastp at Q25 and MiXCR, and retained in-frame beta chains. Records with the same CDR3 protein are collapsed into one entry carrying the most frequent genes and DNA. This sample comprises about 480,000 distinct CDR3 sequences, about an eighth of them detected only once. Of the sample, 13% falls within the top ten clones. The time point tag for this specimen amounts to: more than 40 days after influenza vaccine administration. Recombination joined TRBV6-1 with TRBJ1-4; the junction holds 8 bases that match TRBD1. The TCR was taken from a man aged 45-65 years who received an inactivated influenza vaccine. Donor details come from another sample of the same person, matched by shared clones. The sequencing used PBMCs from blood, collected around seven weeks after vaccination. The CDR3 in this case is CASDRGQRNEKLFF. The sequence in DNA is TGTGCCAGCGACAGGGGACAGCGTAATGAAAAACTGTTTTTT.